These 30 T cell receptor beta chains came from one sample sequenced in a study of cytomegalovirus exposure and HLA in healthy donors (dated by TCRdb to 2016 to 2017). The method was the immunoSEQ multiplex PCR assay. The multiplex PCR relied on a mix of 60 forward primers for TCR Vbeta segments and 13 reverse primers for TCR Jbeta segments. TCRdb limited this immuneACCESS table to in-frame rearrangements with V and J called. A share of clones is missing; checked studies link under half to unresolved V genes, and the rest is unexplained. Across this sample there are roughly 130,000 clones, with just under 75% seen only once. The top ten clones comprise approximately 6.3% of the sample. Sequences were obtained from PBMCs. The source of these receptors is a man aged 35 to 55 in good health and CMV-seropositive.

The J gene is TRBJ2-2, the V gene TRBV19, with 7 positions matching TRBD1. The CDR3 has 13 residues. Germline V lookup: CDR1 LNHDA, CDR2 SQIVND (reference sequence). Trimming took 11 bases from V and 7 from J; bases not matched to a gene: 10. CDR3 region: CAARGTHGGELFF. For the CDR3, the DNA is TGTGCCGCCAGGGGGACCCACGGCGGGGAGCTGTTTTTT.

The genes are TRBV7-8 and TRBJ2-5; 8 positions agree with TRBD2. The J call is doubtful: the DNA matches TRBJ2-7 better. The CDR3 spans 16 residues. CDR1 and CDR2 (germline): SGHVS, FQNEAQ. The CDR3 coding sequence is TGTGCCAGCAGCTTTGGTCGGGGGGGGTCGATCTACGAGCAGTACTTC. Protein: CASSFGRGGSIYEQYF.

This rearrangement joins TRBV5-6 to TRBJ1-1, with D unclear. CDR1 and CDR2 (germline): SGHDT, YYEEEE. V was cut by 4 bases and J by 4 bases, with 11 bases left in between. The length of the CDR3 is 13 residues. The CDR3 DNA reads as TGTGCCAGCAGCGGAGGTTATGGCACTGAAGCTTTCTTT. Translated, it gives CASSGGYGTEAFF.

In nucleotides, the CDR3 is TGTGCCAGCAGCTTATCCGCCGGGACAGAGTTCATGAACACTGAAGCTTTCTTT. Its translation: CASSLSAGTEFMNTEAFF. V usage is TRBV7-9 and J usage is TRBJ1-1; the match to TRBD1 covers 7 bases. With 2 bases clipped from V and 0 bases from J, the junction kept 12 bases outside the gene matches. CDR3 length equals 18 residues. Germline V gene sequence: CDR1 SEHNR, CDR2 FQNEAQ (reference sequence). The full variable domain, completed using reference TRBV7-9 and TRBJ1-1, is DTGVSQNPRHKITKRGQNVTFRCDPISEHNRLYWYRQTLGQGPEFLTYFQNEAQLEKSRLLSDRFSAERPKGSFSTLEIQRTEQGDSAMYLCASSLSAGTEFMNTEAFFGQGTRLTVV.

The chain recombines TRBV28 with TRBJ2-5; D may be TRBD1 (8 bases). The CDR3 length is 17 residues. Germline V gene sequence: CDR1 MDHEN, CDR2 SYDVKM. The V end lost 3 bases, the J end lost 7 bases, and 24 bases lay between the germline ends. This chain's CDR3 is CASSFSKTGARGGTQYF. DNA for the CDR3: TGTGCCAGCAGTTTCTCCAAGACAGGGGCGAGGGGGGGGACCCAGTACTTC. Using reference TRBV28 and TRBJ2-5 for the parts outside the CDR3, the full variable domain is DVKVTQSSRYLVKRTGEKVFLECVQDMDHENMFWYRQDPGLGLRLIYFSYDVKMKEKGDIPEGYSVSREKKERFSLILESASTNQTSMYLCASSFSKTGARGGTQYFGPGTRLLVL.

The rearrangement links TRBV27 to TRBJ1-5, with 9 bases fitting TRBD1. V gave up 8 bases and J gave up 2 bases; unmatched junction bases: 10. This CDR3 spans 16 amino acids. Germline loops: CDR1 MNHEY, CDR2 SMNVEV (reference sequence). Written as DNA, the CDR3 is TGTGCCAGCGGACACATACGGGACAGGGGCAATCAGCCCCAGCATTTT. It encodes CASGHIRDRGNQPQHF.

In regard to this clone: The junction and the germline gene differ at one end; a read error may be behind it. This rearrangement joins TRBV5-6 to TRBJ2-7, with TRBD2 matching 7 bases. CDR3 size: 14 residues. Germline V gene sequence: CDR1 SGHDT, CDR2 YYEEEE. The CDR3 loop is CASSPPGGRAYISF. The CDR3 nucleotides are TGTGCCAGCAGCCCCCCTGGGGGGAGGGCCTATATTAGCTTC.

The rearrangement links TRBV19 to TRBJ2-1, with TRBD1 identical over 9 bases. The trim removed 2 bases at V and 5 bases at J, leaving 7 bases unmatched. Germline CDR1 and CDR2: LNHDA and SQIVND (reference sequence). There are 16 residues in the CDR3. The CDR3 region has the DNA TGTGCCAGTAGTATATCTCGGGGACAGGGAAACAATGAGCAGTTCTTC. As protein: CASSISRGQGNNEQFF.

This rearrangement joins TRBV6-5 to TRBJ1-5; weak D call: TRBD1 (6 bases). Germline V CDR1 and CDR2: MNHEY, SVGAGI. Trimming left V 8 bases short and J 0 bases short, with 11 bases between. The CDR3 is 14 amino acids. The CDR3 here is CASGAGASNQPQHF. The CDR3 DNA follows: TGTGCCAGCGGGGCAGGGGCTAGCAATCAGCCCCAGCATTTT.

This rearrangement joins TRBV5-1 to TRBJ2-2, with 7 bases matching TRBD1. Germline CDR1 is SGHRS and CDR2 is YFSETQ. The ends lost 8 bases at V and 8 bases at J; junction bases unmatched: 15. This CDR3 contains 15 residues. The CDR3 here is CASSQRQGPMGELFF. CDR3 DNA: TGCGCCAGTTCTCAGCGACAGGGTCCTATGGGGGAGCTGTTTTTT. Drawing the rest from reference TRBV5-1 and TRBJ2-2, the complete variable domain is KAGVTQTPRYLIKTRGQQVTLSCSPISGHRSVSWYQQTPGQGLQFLFEYFSETQRNKGNFPGRFSGRQFSNSRSEMNVSTLELGDSALYLCASSQRQGPMGELFFGEGSRLTVL.

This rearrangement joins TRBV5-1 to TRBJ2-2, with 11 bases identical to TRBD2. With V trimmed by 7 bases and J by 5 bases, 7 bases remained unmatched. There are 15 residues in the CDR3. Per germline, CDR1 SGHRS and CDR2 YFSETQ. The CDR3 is CASSELAGGTGELFF. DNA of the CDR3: TGCGCCAGCTCGGAGCTAGCGGGGGGTACCGGGGAGCTGTTTTTT. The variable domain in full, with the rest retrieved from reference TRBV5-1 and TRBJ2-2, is KAGVTQTPRYLIKTRGQQVTLSCSPISGHRSVSWYQQTPGQGLQFLFEYFSETQRNKGNFPGRFSGRQFSNSRSEMNVSTLELGDSALYLCASSELAGGTGELFFGEGSRLTVL.

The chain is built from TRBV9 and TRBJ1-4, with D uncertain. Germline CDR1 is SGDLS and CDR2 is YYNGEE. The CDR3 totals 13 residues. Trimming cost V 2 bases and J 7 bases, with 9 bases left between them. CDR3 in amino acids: CASSVSGAEKLFF. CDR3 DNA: TGTGCCAGCAGCGTTTCGGGAGCTGAAAAACTGTTTTTT.

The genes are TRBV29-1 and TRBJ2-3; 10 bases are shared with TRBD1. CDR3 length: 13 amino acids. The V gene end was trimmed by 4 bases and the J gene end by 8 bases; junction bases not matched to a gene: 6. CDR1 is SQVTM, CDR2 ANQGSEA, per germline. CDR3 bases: TGCAGCGTTGTGACAGGGGGCCAAGGTACGCAGTATTTT. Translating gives CSVVTGGQGTQYF.

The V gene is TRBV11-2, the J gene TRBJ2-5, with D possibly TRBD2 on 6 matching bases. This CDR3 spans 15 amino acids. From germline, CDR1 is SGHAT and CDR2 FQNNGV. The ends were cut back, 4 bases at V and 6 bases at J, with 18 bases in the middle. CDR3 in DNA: TGTGCCAGCAGCTGGGTGGAAAGGGAGGCCCAGACCCAGTACTTC. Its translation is CASSWVEREAQTQYF.

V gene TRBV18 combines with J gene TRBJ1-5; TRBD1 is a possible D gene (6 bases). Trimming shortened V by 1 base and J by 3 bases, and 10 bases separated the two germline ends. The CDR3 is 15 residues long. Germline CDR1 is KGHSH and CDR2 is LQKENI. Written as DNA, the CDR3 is TGTGCCAGCTCACCACAAACAGGGCCCAATCAGCCCCAGCATTTT. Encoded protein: CASSPQTGPNQPQHF.

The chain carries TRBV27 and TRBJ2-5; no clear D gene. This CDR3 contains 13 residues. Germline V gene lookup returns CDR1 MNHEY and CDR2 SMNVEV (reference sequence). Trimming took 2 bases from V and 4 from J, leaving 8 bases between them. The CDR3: CASSLRPGETQYF. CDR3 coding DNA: TGTGCCAGCAGTTTACGCCCCGGAGAGACCCAGTACTTC.

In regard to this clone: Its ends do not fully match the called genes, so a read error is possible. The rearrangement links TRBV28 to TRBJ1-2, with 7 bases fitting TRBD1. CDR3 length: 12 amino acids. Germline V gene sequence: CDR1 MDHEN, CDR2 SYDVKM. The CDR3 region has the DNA TGTGCCAGCAGCTCAGACAGGGACGGCTACACCTTT. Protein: CASSSDRDGYTF.

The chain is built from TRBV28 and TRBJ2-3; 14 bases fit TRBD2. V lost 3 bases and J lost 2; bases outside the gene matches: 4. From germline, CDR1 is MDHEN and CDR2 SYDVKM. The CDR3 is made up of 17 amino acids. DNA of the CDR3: TGTGCCAGCAGTTTGGGACTAGCGGGGGCGTTCACAGATACGCAGTATTTT. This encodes CASSLGLAGAFTDTQYF.

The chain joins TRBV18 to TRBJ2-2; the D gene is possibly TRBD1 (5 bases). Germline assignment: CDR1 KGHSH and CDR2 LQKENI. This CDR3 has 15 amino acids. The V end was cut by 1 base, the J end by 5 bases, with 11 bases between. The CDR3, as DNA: TGTGCCAGCTCACCACTTCAGGGTGATACCGGGGAGCTGTTTTTT. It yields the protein CASSPLQGDTGELFF.

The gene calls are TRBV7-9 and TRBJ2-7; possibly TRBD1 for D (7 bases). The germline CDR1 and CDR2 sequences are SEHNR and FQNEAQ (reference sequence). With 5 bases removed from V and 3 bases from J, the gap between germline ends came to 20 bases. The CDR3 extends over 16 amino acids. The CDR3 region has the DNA TGTGCCAGCAGCGACCCCAGGGGGGACTTCTTCTACGAGCAGTACTTC. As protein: CASSDPRGDFFYEQYF.

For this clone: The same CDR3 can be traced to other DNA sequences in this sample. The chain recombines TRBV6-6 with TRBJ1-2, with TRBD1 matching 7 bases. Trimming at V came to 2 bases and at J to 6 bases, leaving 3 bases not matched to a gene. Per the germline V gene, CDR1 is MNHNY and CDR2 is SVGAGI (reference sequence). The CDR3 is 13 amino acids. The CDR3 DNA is TGTGCCAGCAGTTACGGGGGGACAGATGGCTACACCTTC. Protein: CASSYGGTDGYTF.

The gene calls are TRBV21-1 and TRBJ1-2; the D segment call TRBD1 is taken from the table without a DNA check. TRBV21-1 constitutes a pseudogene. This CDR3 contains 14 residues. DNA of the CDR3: TGTGCCAGCAGCAGGCAGGGGGCGCCGAATGGCTACACCTTC. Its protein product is CASSRQGAPNGYTF.

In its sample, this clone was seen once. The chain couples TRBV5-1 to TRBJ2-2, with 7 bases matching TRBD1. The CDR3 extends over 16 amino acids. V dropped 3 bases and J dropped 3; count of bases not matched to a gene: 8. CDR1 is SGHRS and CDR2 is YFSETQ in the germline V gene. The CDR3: CASSSRQGTDTGELFF. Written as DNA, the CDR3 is TGCGCCAGCAGCTCTCGACAGGGTACGGACACCGGGGAGCTGTTTTTT. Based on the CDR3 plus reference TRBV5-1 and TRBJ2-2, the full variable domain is KAGVTQTPRYLIKTRGQQVTLSCSPISGHRSVSWYQQTPGQGLQFLFEYFSETQRNKGNFPGRFSGRQFSNSRSEMNVSTLELGDSALYLCASSSRQGTDTGELFFGEGSRLTVL.

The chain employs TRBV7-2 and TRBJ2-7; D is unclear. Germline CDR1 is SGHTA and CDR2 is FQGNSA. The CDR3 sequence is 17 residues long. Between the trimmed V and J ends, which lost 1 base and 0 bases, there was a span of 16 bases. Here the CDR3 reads CASSLGSQFPSSYEQYF. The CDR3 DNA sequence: TGTGCCAGCAGCTTAGGGTCGCAGTTTCCAAGCTCCTACGAGCAGTACTTC.

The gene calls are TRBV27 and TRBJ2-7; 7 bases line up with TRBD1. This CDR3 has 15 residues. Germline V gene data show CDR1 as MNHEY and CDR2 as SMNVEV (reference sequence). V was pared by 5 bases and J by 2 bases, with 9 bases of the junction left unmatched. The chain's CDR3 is CASSARTGPAYEQYF. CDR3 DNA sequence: TGTGCCAGCAGTGCCCGGACAGGCCCAGCCTACGAGCAGTACTTC.

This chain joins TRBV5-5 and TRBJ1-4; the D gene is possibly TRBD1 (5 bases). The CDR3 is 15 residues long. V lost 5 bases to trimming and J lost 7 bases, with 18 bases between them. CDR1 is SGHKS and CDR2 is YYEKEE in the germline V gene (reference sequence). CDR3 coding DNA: TGTGCCAGCAGGAGCTCGGGGGACGGTCCTGAAAAACTGTTTTTT. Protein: CASRSSGDGPEKLFF.

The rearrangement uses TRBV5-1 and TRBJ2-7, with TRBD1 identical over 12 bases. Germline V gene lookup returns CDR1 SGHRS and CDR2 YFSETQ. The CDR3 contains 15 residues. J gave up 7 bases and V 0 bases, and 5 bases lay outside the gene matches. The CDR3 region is CASSLGGTGGNEQYF. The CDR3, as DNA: TGCGCCAGCAGCTTGGGCGGGACAGGGGGCAATGAGCAGTACTTC.

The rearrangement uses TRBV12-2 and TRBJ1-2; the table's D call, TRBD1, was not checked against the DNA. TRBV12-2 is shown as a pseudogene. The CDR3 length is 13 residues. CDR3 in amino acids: CASHRARGDGYTF. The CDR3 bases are TGTGCAAGTCATCGGGCCAGGGGAGATGGCTACACCTTC.

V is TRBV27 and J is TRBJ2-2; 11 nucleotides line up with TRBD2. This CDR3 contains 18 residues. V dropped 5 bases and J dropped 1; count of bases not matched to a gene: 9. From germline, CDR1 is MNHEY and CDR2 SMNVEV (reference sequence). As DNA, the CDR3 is TGTGCCAGCAGTATCTTAACCGGGACTAGCGGGAACACCGGGGAGCTGTTTTTT. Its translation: CASSILTGTSGNTGELFF.

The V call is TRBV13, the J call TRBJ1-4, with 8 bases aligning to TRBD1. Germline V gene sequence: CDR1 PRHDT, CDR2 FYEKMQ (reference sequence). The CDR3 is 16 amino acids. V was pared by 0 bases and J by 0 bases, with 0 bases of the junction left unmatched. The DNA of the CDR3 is TGTGCCAGCAGCTTAGGGACAGGGGCAACTAATGAAAAACTGTTTTTT. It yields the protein CASSLGTGATNEKLFF.